This entry is about one TCR beta chain. Its antigen is not identified. This entry belongs to a study of shared clonotypes between healthy human individuals. Study-wide points: Investigators expected sequencing depth to affect clonotype sharing among donors.

Only in-frame clones appear in the TCRdb table, and some are missing; sequencing was by immunoSEQ multiplex PCR. Of about 470,000 clones listed, around 75% are singletons. Recent acute infections and vaccinations were absent in the healthy HIV-negative adult donors. There were only Caucasian adults among the donors, and all lived in Nashville, Tennessee. Tens of millions of PBMCs went into genomic DNA for unsorted samples. The CDR3 extends over 14 amino acids. J gave up 2 bases and V 4 bases, and 8 bases lay outside the gene matches. Germline lookup yields CDR1 SQVTM and CDR2 ANQGSEA. The specimen was PBMCs. This clonotype originated in a woman in her forties in good health. Some clones in this sample may be carry-over from other donors' samples. The chain carries TRBV29-1 and TRBJ2-7, with 7 positions matching TRBD2. CDR3 sequence (DNA): TGCAGCGTTGTTATTCGAGCGGGAACCTACGAGCAGTACTTC. It yields the protein CSVVIRAGTYEQYF.